This paragraph reports one T cell receptor (beta chain). The antigen is undetermined. Looked up from germline, CDR1 is MNHEY and CDR2 is SVGAGI. This CDR3 region has 14 residues. V was shortened by 5 bases and J by 5 bases, with 12 bases between the two germline ends. Sequenced by immunoSEQ multiplex PCR; TCRdb stores in-frame clones only, minus some. The data contain about 85,000 clones, over 75% of them seen just once; the ten biggest clones take up roughly 15%. These data are taken from a study of T cell responses to AZD1222 COVID-19 vaccine. For the study at large: Doses given second, at about 4 or about 12 weeks, were pooled. Study outcomes and limitations: A mostly white British donor set with more females was recruited, and clonal diversity was possibly underestimated. Seropositive AZD1222 recipients at baseline numbered only five or six. Vaccination with two AZD1222 doses was followed by a rise in Spike-specific TCR breadth and depth.

The V and J genes are TRBV6-5 and TRBJ1-4; the D gene is possibly TRBD1 (5 bases). This clonotype was sampled from an adult in good health. This sample comprised peripheral blood, obtained on day 0 of AZD1222 vaccination. The CDR3 spells CASSLRDGNEKLFF. CDR3 DNA sequence: TGTGCCAGCAGTCTCCGGGACGGCAATGAAAAACTGTTTTTT.